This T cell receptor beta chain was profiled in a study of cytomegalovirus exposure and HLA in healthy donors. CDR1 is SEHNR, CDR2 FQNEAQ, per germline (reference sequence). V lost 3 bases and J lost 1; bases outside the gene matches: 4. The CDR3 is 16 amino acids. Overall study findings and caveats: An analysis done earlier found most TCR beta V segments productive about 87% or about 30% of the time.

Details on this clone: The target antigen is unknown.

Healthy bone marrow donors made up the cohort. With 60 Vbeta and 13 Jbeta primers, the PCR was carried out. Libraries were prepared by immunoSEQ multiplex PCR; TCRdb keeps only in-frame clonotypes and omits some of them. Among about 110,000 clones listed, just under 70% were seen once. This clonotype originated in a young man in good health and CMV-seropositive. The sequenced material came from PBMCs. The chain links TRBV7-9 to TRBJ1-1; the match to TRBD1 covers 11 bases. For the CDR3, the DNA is TGTGCCAGCAGCTTTCGGACAGGGGGCCCGAACACTGAAGCTTTCTTT. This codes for CASSFRTGGPNTEAFF. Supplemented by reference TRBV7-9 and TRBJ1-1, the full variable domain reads DTGVSQNPRHKITKRGQNVTFRCDPISEHNRLYWYRQTLGQGPEFLTYFQNEAQLEKSRLLSDRFSAERPKGSFSTLEIQRTEQGDSAMYLCASSFRTGGPNTEAFFGQGTRLTVV.